This T cell receptor (beta chain) was identified during a study of T cells in Graves' hyperthyroidism and ophthalmopathy. Points from the study as a whole: Ophthalmopathy prediction by the model preceded onset by a median about 6.3 months. Among clonotypes expanded in thyroid above 0.001, most were also found in blood. Ophthalmopathy stood apart from stable hyperthyroidism in a 13 V-J model.

Lactation, pregnancy, other autoimmune disease or uncontrolled infection led to exclusion of patients. At least ten counts were recorded for this clonotype. Its antigen is still unknown. In germline, CDR1 is KGHSH, CDR2 LQKENI. Trimming removed 3 bases from V and 8 bases from J, with 13 bases in between. This CDR3 contains 13 residues. RNA transcripts yielded amplified TCR beta CDR3 regions. Primed by the HTBI set, a first-round RT-PCR was run on the TCR CDR3. TCRdb ran MiXCR on the multiplex PCR reads and lists one entry per CDR3 protein. The sample holds about half a million distinct CDR3 sequences, roughly a quarter seen once.

The V call is TRBV18, the J call TRBJ1-2; D is ambiguous. Material for sequencing was blood. The sequence came from a woman aged 30 to 39 with Graves' ophthalmopathy. CDR3 sequence (DNA): TGTGCCAGCTCACCTCCGACTGAAGGCGGCTACACCTTC. Its protein product is CASSPPTEGGYTF.